These T cell receptor beta chains were read from a single sample in a study of CD8 T cells in ankylosing spondylitis. A single record per CDR3 protein comes from TCRdb applying MiXCR to the 5' RACE reads. This table holds 150,000 to 200,000 distinct CDR3 sequences, 10% to 15% found once. The sample consisted of blood, either unsorted or a sorted T cell fraction (not recorded which). These receptors all stem from a female donor with ankylosing spondylitis or in good health (not recorded which). Both conserved end residues are part of each CDR3. The order of the fields is J gene, D gene, CDR3 length, V gene, clone size, CDR3 protein, CDR3 DNA. A D gene is named only where the DNA matches it firmly. The size entry is marked missing in some rows and otherwise reads once, few, many or a size class.

>TRBJ2-6|TRBD2|17|TRBV7-8|many
CASSSGLAGAGANVLTF
TGTGCCAGCAGCTCCGGACTAGCGGGAGCTGGGGCCAACGTCCTGACTTTC
>TRBJ2-3|TRBD2|16|TRBV20-1|.
CCALKLISLAGVGQYF
TGCTGTGCTTTAAAGTTGATTAGCCTAGCGGGAGTGGGGCAGTATTTT
>TRBJ2-3|.|12|TRBV12-3/TRBV12-4|.
CATHRPGDTQYF
TGTGCTACCCACCGCCCAGGAGATACGCAGTATTTT
>TRBJ1-5|.|14|TRBV20-1|many
CSARESGSNQPQHF
TGCAGTGCTAGAGAATCCGGCAGCAATCAGCCCCAGCATTTT
>TRBJ2-1|.|14|TRBV12-3/TRBV12-4|many
CASRGGGPNNEQFF
TGTGCCAGCAGAGGGGGAGGGCCGAACAATGAGCAGTTCTTC
>TRBJ2-3|TRBD1|15|TRBV6-5|many
CASSYLGQGTDTQYF
TGTGCCAGCAGTTACCTGGGACAGGGCACAGATACGCAGTATTTT
>TRBJ2-7|.|13|TRBV27|.
CASRRGASGEQYF
TGTGCCAGCAGGCGGGGCGCTTCGGGGGAGCAGTACTTC
>TRBJ1-5|.|15|TRBV5-1|.
CASSRGGDSYQPQHF
TGCGCCAGCAGCCGTGGAGGTGACTCCTATCAGCCCCAGCATTTT
>TRBJ1-1|.|12|TRBV5-1|many
CASSLQGLGAFF
TGCGCCAGCAGCTTGCAGGGTTTAGGAGCTTTCTTT
>TRBJ1-4|.|15|TRBV5-1|many
CASSLVAGDNEKLFF
TGCGCCAGCAGCTTGGTCGCCGGGGATAATGAAAAACTGTTTTTT
>TRBJ1-1|.|13|TRBV5-1|.
CASSSGSTWEAFF
TGCGCCAGCAGCTCGGGATCCACCTGGGAAGCTTTCTTT
>TRBJ2-1|TRBD1|15|TRBV28|many
CASSPRTGSGNEQFF
TGTGCCAGCAGTCCAAGGACAGGGTCCGGCAATGAGCAGTTCTTC
>TRBJ1-6|.|15|TRBV2|many
CARSGQSSYNSPLHF
TGTGCCCGTAGTGGCCAGAGCTCCTATAATTCACCCCTCCACTTT
>TRBJ1-5|.|14|TRBV5-1|many
CASSYDSLNQPQHF
TGCGCCAGCAGCTACGACAGTCTCAATCAGCCCCAGCATTTT
>TRBJ2-7|.|15|TRBV7-6|many
CASSPQDGLGYEQYF
TGTGCCAGCAGCCCCCAAGATGGGTTAGGCTACGAGCAGTACTTC
>TRBJ2-1|.|14|TRBV4-2|few
CASKRVMGGNEQFF
TGTGCCAGCAAACGGGTTATGGGGGGCAATGAGCAGTTCTTC
>TRBJ1-5|.|13|TRBV7-2|many
CASSSDRNQPQHF
TGTGCCAGCAGCTCAGACAGAAATCAGCCCCAGCATTTT
>TRBJ2-7|.|15|TRBV11-2|.
CASSFNAQNPYEQYF
TGTGCCAGCAGCTTCAATGCCCAGAATCCCTACGAGCAGTACTTC
>TRBJ2-7|TRBD2|16|TRBV5-1|many
CASSSRLAGGPYEQYF
TGCGCCAGCAGCTCCAGACTAGCGGGAGGCCCCTACGAGCAGTACTTC
>TRBJ2-4|.|13|TRBV20-1|few
CSADRLGQNIQYF
TGCAGTGCTGATAGGCTAGGACAAAACATTCAGTACTTC
>TRBJ2-1|TRBD1|13|TRBV27|many
CASGDRGSDEQFF
TGTGCCAGCGGGGACAGGGGGTCGGATGAGCAGTTCTTC
>TRBJ2-7|.|13|TRBV11-3|.
CASSLPGVLEQYF
TGTGCCAGCAGCTTACCGGGAGTTCTCGAGCAGTACTTC
>TRBJ2-5|.|13|TRBV5-1|many
CASSFSAQETQYF
TGCGCCAGCAGCTTTAGCGCCCAAGAGACCCAGTACTTC
>TRBJ2-2|TRBD2|15|TRBV13|few
CASSPRERDTGELFF
TGTGCCAGCAGCCCGCGGGAGAGGGACACCGGGGAGCTGTTTTTT